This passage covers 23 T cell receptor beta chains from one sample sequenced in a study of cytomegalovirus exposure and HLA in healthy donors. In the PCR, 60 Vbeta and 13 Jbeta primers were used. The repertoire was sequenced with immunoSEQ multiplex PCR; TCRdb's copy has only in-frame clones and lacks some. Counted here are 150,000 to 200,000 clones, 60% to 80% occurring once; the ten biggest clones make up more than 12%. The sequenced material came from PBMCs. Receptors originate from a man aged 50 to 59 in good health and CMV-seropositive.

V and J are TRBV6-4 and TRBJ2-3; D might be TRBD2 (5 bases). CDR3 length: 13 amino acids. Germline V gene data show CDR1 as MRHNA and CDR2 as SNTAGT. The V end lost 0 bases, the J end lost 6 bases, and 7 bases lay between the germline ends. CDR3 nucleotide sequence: TGTGCCAGCAGTGACTCTCCGGGGGATACGCAGTATTTT. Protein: CASSDSPGDTQYF.

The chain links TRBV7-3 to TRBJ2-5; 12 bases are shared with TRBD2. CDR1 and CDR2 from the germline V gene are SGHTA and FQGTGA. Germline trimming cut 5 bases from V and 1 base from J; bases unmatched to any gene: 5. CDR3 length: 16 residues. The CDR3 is CASSPGLAGPQETQYF. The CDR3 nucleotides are TGTGCCAGCAGCCCCGGACTAGCGGGGCCCCAAGAGACCCAGTACTTC.

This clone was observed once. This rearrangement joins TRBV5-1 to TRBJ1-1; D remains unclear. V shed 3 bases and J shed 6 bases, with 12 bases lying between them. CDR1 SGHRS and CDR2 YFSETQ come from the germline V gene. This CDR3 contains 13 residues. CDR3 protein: CASSSGDEAEAFF. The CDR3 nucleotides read TGCGCCAGCAGCTCCGGGGATGAGGCTGAAGCTTTCTTT.

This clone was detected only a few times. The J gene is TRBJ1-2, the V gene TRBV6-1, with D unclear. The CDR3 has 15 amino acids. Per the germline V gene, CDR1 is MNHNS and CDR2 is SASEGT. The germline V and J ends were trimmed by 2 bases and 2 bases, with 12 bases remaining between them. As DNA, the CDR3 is TGTGCCAGCAGTGAAACAGTAGCGCGAAACTATGGCTACACCTTC. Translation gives CASSETVARNYGYTF.

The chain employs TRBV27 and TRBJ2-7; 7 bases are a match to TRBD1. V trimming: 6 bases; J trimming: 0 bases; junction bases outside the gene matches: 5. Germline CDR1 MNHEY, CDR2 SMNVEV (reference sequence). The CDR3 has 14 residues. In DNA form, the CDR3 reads TGTGCCAGCAGCAAACAGGGGCTCTCCTACGAGCAGTACTTC. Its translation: CASSKQGLSYEQYF.

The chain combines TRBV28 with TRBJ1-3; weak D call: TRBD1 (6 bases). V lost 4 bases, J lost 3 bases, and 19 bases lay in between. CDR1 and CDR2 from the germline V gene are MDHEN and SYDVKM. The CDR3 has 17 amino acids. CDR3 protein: CASSSPGDARGGNTIYF. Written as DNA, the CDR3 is TGTGCCAGCAGTTCCCCAGGGGACGCAAGAGGTGGAAACACCATATATTTT. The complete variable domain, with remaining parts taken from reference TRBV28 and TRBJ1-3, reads DVKVTQSSRYLVKRTGEKVFLECVQDMDHENMFWYRQDPGLGLRLIYFSYDVKMKEKGDIPEGYSVSREKKERFSLILESASTNQTSMYLCASSSPGDARGGNTIYFGEGSWLTVV.

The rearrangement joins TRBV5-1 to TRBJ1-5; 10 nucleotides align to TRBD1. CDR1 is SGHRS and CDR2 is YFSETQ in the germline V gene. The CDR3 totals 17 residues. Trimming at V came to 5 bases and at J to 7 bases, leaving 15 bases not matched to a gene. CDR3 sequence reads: CASSPGTGDLSAQPQHF. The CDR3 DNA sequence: TGCGCCAGCAGTCCCGGGACAGGGGACCTAAGTGCCCAGCCCCAGCATTTT. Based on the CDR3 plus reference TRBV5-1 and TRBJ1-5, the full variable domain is KAGVTQTPRYLIKTRGQQVTLSCSPISGHRSVSWYQQTPGQGLQFLFEYFSETQRNKGNFPGRFSGRQFSNSRSEMNVSTLELGDSALYLCASSPGTGDLSAQPQHFGDGTRLSIL.

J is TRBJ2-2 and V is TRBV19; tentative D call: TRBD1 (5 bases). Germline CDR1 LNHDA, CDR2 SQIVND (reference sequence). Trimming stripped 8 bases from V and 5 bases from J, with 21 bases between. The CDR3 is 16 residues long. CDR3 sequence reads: CASRGSWGIGTGELFF. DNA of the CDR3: TGTGCCAGTCGTGGTTCCTGGGGCATAGGGACCGGGGAGCTGTTTTTT.

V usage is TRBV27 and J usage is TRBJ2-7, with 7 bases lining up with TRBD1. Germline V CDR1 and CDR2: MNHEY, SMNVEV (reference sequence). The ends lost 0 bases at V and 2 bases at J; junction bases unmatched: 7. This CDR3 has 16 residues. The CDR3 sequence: CASSLSTGKGPYEQYF. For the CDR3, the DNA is TGTGCCAGCAGTTTATCGACAGGGAAGGGTCCCTACGAGCAGTACTTC.

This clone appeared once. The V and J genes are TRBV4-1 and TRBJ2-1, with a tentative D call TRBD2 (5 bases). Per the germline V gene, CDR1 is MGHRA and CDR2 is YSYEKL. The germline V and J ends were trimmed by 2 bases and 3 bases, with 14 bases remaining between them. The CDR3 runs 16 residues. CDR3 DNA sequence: TGCGCCAGCAGCCAACCTACTAGAGAAGTCTACAATGAGCAGTTCTTC. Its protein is CASSQPTREVYNEQFF.

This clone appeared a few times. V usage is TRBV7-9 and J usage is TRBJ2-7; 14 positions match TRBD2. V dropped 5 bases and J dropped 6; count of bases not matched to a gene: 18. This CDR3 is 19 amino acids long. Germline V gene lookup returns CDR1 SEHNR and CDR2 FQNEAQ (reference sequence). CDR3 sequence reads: CASSQPGPRTSGGPLEQYF. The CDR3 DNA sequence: TGTGCCAGCAGCCAACCGGGACCGCGGACTAGCGGGGGGCCCCTCGAGCAGTACTTC.

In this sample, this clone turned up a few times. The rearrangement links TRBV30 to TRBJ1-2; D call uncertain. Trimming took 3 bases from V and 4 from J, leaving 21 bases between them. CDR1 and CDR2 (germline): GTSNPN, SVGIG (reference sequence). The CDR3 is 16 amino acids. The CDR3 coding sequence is TGTGCCTGGAGCGGAGGTAGTGGAGCGCGGCTCTATGGCTACACCTTC. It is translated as CAWSGGSGARLYGYTF.

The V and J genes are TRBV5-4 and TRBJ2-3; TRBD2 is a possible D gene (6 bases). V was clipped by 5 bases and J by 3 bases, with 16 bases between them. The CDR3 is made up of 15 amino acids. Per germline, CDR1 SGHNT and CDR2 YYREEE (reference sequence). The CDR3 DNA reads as TGTGCCAGCAGACGCACCGGGACTCCTACAGATACGCAGTATTTT. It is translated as CASRRTGTPTDTQYF.

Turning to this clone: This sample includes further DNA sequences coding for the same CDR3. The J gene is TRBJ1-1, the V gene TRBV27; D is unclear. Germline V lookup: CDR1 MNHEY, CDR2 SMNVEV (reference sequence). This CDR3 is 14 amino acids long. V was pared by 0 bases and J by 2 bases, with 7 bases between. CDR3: CASSLSRGNTEAFF. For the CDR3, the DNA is TGTGCCAGCAGTTTATCCCGGGGAAACACTGAAGCTTTCTTT.

The CDR3 protein is CASSSDRGSYEQYF. The CDR3 nucleotides read TGTGCCAGCTCATCAGACAGGGGGTCCTACGAGCAGTACTTC. The gene calls are TRBV18 and TRBJ2-7, with 9 bases aligning to TRBD1. Germline loops: CDR1 KGHSH, CDR2 LQKENI. V lost 5 bases and J lost 1; bases outside the gene matches: 3. The CDR3 length is 14 residues.

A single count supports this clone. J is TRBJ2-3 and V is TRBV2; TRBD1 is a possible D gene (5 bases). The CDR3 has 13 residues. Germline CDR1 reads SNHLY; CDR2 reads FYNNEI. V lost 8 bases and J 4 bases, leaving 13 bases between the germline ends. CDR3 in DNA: TGTGCCAGCTGGAAGGGGATGTCAGATACGCAGTATTTT. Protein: CASWKGMSDTQYF.

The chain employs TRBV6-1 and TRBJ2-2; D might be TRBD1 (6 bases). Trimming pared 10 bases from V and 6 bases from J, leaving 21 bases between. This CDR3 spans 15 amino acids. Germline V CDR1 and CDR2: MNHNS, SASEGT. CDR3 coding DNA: TGTGCCACCAAGTTCAACAGGGAATTAGCCGGGGAGCTGTTTTTT. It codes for CATKFNRELAGELFF.

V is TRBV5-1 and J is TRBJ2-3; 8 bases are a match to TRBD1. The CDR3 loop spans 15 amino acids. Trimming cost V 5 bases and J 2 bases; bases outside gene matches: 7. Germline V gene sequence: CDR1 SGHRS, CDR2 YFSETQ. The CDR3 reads CASRVQGVDTDTQYF. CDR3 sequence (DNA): TGCGCCAGCAGAGTACAGGGGGTGGACACAGATACGCAGTATTTT.

For the CDR3, the DNA is TGTGCCAGCAGCGCCCAAAGGGGGCCGTCAGAGACCCAGTACTTC. It encodes CASSAQRGPSETQYF. The chain links TRBV9 to TRBJ2-5; 7 bases align to TRBD1. The CDR3 spans 15 residues. Germline CDR1 SGDLS, CDR2 YYNGEE. V lost 3 bases to trimming and J lost 4 bases; unmatched junction nucleotides: 9.

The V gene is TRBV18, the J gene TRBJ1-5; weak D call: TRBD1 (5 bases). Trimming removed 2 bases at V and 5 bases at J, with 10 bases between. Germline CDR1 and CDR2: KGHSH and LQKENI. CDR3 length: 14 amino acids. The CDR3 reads CASSPVGPDQPQHF. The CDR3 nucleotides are TGTGCCAGCTCACCAGTGGGGCCCGATCAGCCCCAGCATTTT. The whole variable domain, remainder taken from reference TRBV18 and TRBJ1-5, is NAGVMQNPRHLVRRRGQEARLRCSPMKGHSHVYWYRQLPEEGLKFMVYLQKENIIDESGMPKERFSAEFPKEGPSILRIQQVVRGDSAAYFCASSPVGPDQPQHFGDGTRLSIL.

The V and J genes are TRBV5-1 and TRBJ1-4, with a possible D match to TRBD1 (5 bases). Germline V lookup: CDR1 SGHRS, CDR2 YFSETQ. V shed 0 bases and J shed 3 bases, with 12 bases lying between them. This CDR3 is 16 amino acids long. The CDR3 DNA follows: TGCGCCAGCAGCTTGGAAACAGGTTTTGCTAATGAAAAACTGTTTTTT. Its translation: CASSLETGFANEKLFF.

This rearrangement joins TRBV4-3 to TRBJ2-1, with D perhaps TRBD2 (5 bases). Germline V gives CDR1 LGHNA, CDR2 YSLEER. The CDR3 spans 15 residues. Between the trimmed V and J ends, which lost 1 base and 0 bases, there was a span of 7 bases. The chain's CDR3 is CASSQVGSSYNEQFF. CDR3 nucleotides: TGCGCCAGCAGCCAAGTGGGGAGCTCCTACAATGAGCAGTTCTTC.

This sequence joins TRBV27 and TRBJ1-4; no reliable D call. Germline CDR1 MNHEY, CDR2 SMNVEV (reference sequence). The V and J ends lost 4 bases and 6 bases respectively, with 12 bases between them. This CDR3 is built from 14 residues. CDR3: CASSSGGLDEKLFF. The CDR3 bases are TGTGCCAGCAGTTCTGGAGGTTTGGATGAAAAACTGTTTTTT.